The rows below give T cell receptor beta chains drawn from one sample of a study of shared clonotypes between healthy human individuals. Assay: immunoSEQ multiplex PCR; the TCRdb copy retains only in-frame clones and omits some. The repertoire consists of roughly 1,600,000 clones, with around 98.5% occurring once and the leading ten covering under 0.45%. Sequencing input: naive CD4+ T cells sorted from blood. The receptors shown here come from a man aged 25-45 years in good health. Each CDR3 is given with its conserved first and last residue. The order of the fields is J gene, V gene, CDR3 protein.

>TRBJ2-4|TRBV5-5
CASSSGTSGVAKNIQYF
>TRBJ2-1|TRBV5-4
CASSLGYGLAGGYNNEQFF
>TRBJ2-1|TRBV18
CASSGGVAYNEQFF
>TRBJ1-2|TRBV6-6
CASIGTGGGYTF
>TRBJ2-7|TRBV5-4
CASSLGGQTYEQYF
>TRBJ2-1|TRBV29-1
CSVVGGPGGNNEQFF
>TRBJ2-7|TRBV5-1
CASNSGTGAYEQYF
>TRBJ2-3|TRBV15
CATSRGGTDTQYF
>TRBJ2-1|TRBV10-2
CASSSLAGASYNEQFF
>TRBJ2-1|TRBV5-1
CASSLVASANGNNEQFF
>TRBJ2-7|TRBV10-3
CAISGFGGSGNYEQYF
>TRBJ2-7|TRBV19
CASSITGGSYEQYF
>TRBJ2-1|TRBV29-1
CSVGLANSSYNEQFF
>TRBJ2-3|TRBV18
CASSPLGGLADTQYF
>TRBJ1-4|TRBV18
CASSPALRDEKLFF
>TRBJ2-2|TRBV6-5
CASSYDRGDTGELFF
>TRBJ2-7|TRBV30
CAWSAGLAGGRYEQYF
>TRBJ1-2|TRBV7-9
CASSSGQVAVGYTF
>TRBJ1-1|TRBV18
CASSPDRGGNTEAFF
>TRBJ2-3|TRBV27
CASSLLAGGPWDTQYF
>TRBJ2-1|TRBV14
CASSQVRTAASSNEQFF
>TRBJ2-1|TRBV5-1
CASSLVPSGTAYNEQFF
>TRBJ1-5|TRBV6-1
CASSDWRTGTLYQPQHF
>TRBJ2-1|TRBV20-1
CSASKNEQFF
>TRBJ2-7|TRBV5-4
CASGGLDSYEQYF
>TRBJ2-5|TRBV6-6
CASSYSGETQYF
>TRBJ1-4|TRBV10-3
CAISGRGPDEKLFF
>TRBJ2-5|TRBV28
CASSLVGEETQYF
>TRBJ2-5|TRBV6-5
CASSYASVLKTQYF